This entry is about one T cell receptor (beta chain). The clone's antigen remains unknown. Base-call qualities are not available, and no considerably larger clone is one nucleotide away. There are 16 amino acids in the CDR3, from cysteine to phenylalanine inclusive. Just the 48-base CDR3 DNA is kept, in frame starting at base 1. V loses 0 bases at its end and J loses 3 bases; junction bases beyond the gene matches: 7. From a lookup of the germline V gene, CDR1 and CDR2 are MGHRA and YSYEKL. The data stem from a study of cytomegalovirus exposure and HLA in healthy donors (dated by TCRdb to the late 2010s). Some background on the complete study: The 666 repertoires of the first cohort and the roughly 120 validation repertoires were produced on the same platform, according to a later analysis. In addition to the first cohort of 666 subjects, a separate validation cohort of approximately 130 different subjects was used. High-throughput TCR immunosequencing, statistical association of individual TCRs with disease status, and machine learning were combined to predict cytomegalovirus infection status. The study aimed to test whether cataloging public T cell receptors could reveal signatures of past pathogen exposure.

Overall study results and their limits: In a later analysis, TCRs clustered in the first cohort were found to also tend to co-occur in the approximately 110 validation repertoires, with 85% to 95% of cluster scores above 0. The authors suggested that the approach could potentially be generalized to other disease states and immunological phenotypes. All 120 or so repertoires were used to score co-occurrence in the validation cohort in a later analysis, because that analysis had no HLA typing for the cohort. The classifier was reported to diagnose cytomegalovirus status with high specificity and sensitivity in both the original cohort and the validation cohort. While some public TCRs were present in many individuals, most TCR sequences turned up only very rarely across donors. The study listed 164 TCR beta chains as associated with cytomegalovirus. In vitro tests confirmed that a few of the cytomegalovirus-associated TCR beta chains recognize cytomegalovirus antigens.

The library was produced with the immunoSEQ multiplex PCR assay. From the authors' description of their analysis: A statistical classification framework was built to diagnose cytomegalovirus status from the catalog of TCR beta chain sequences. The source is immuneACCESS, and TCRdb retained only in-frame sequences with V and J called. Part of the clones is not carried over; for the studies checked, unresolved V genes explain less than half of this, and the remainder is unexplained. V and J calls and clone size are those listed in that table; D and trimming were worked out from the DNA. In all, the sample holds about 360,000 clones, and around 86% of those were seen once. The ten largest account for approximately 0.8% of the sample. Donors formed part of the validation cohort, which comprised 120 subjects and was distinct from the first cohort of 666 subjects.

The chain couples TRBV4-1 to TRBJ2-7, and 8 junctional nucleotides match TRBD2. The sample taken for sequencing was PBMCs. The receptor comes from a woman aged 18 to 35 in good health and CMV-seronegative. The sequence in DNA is TGCGCCAGCAGCCAAGAAGCGGGGGCTCCCCTCTACGAGCAGTACTTC. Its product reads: CASSQEAGAPLYEQYF.